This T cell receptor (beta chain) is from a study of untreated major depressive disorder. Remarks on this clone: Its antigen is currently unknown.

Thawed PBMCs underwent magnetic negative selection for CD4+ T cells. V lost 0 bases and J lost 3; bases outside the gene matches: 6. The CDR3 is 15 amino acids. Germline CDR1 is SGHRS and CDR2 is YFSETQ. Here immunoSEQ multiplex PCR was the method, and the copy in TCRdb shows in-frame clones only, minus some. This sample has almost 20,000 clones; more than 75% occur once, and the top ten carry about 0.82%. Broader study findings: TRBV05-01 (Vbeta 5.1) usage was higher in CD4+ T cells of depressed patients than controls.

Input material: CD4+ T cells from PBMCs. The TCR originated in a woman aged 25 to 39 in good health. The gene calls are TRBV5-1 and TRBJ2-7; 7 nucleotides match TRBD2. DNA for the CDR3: TGCGCCAGCAGCTTGGCCAATGCGGGAGACTACGAGCAGTACTTC. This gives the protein CASSLANAGDYEQYF.